The 24 T cell receptor beta chains below were found in one sample sequenced in a study of cytomegalovirus exposure and HLA in healthy donors. The study ran its PCR with 60 Vbeta and 13 Jbeta primers. TCRdb keeps only in-frame clones here, not all; method: immunoSEQ multiplex PCR. The sample includes over 150,000 clones, roughly 89% of them seen just once. The specimen sequenced was PBMCs. Every receptor here comes from a woman aged 25 to 45 in good health and CMV-seronegative.

This chain links TRBV25-1 with TRBJ1-2; 9 positions match TRBD1. Germline V gene sequence: CDR1 MGHDK, CDR2 SYGVNS. This CDR3 has 13 residues. V shed 6 bases, J shed 8 bases, and the junction held 7 bases outside the gene matches. The CDR3 protein is CASREQGAQGYTF. CDR3 nucleotide sequence: TGTGCCAGCAGGGAACAGGGGGCGCAGGGCTACACCTTC.

The V gene is TRBV19, the J gene TRBJ1-3; 8 bases match TRBD1. Germline values: CDR1 LNHDA, CDR2 SQIVND (reference sequence). The junction had 2 bases not matched to a gene; V was cut back by 6 bases and J by 1 base. The CDR3 length is 14 residues. The CDR3 sequence: CASSDRGSGNTIYF. Here the CDR3 DNA reads TGTGCCAGTAGCGACAGGGGATCTGGAAACACCATATATTTT.

This rearrangement joins TRBV9 to TRBJ1-2, with no clear D. V shed 3 bases and J shed 4 bases, with 4 bases lying between them. Germline CDR1 SGDLS, CDR2 YYNGEE. The CDR3 runs 11 residues. In DNA, the CDR3 is TGTGCCAGCAGCGCGGGCTATGGCTACACCTTC. Residues: CASSAGYGYTF.

In its sample, this clone was seen once. The chain employs TRBV6-1 and TRBJ2-7; 8 bases match TRBD2. This CDR3 is 16 amino acids long. V was clipped by 0 bases and J by 6 bases; unmatched bases: 10. Germline CDR1 reads MNHNS; CDR2 reads SASEGT. The CDR3 coding sequence is TGTGCCAGCAGTGAAGCTCTAGGGCTCGCGGGGGGCGAGCAGTACTTC. This encodes CASSEALGLAGGEQYF.

The chain has TRBV28 and TRBJ1-1; D ambiguous. The CDR3 length is 13 residues. The V gene's germline CDR1 is MDHEN and CDR2 SYDVKM. Trimming left V 10 bases short and J 5 bases short, with 17 bases between. The CDR3 region is CATLGRSETEAFF. CDR3 in DNA: TGTGCCACCTTGGGCAGATCCGAGACTGAAGCTTTCTTT.

This chain links TRBV6-1 with TRBJ1-2, with a possible D match to TRBD1 (5 bases). This CDR3 contains 13 residues. From germline, CDR1 is MNHNS and CDR2 SASEGT. V was cut by 9 bases and J by 4 bases, with 15 bases left in between. The CDR3 coding sequence is TGTGCCAGTTTGAAGGGGCAAGGCTATGGCTACACCTTC. Its translation is CASLKGQGYGYTF.

This clone was detected a few times. The V and J genes are TRBV9 and TRBJ1-3; 8 bases line up with TRBD1. The CDR3 has 14 residues. V gave up 3 bases and J gave up 5 bases; unmatched junction bases: 4. Germline CDR1 SGDLS, CDR2 YYNGEE. The CDR3 coding sequence is TGTGCCAGCAGCGAGAACAGGGGGAGAAACACCATATATTTT. Translated: CASSENRGRNTIYF.

There are a few counts of this clone. The chain combines TRBV30 with TRBJ1-5; TRBD1 is a possible D gene (5 bases). Trimming left V 0 bases short and J 8 bases short, with 11 bases between. Germline values: CDR1 GTSNPN, CDR2 SVGIG (reference sequence). The CDR3 consists of 13 residues. The chain's CDR3 is CAWSVGHGEPQHF. CDR3 DNA: TGTGCCTGGAGTGTAGGACACGGTGAGCCCCAGCATTTT.

The sample holds one count of this clone. The rearrangement links TRBV7-6 to TRBJ1-5; D may be TRBD1 (6 bases). CDR1 is SGHVS and CDR2 is FNYEAQ in the germline V gene. The CDR3 is 15 residues long. V lost 8 bases, J lost 4 bases, and 18 bases lay in between. The CDR3 DNA sequence: TGTGCCAGCGGGGAGTCAGGGGCCCGGAATCAGCCCCAGCATTTT. This codes for CASGESGARNQPQHF.

This clone was seen a handful of times. This rearrangement joins TRBV6-5 to TRBJ2-7; TRBD2 agrees at 7 bases. The CDR3 has 14 residues. Germline CDR1 and CDR2: MNHEY and SVGAGI. V shed 5 bases, J shed 4 bases, and the junction held 8 bases outside the gene matches. The CDR3 sequence: CASSQAAGPYEQYF. In DNA, the CDR3 is TGTGCCAGCAGTCAGGCAGCGGGGCCGTACGAGCAGTACTTC.

A word on this clone: Other DNA sequences in the same sample also yield this CDR3. The V and J genes are TRBV2 and TRBJ2-7, with TRBD1 as a possible D gene (5 bases). This CDR3 region has 12 residues. CDR1 and CDR2 from the germline V gene are SNHLY and FYNNEI. Trimming shortened V by 6 bases and J by 3 bases, and 9 bases separated the two germline ends. The CDR3 DNA reads as TGTGCCAGCAGCCGTGACAGCTACGAGCAGTACTTC. This encodes CASSRDSYEQYF.

J is TRBJ1-2 and V is TRBV6-5; D might be TRBD1 (5 bases). There are 13 residues in the CDR3. Germline lookup yields CDR1 MNHEY and CDR2 SVGAGI. With 8 bases removed from V and 0 bases from J, the gap between germline ends came to 10 bases. DNA of the CDR3: TGTGCCAGCGGGGGGAAATCTAACTATGGCTACACCTTC. Its protein is CASGGKSNYGYTF.

The genes are TRBV30 and TRBJ2-3; D perhaps matches TRBD2 (5 bases). V shed 4 bases and J shed 5 bases, with 13 bases lying between them. The CDR3 totals 13 residues. The germline V gene has CDR1 GTSNPN and CDR2 SVGIG (reference sequence). The CDR3 region is CAWTRRARDTQYF. CDR3 DNA: TGTGCCTGGACCCGGCGGGCGAGAGATACGCAGTATTTT.

The chain combines TRBV4-1 with TRBJ2-4; weak D call: TRBD1 (5 bases). Germline V gene sequence: CDR1 MGHRA, CDR2 YSYEKL. This CDR3 is built from 15 residues. V lost 1 base and J lost 6, with 13 bases in between. CDR3 protein: CASSQVVDRTNIQYF. CDR3 coding DNA: TGCGCCAGCAGCCAAGTAGTTGACAGAACAAACATTCAGTACTTC.

This chain connects TRBV27 to TRBJ1-1; D may be TRBD1 (6 bases). Between the trimmed V and J ends, which lost 2 bases and 8 bases, there was a span of 12 bases. Germline CDR1 is MNHEY and CDR2 is SMNVEV (reference sequence). CDR3 size: 13 residues. The CDR3 reads CASSLRGGAEAFF. In nucleotides, the CDR3 is TGTGCCAGCAGTTTAAGGGGGGGCGCGGAAGCTTTCTTT.

The CDR3 nucleotides are TGTGCCAGCTCTATAGCGGGTACTGCCTACAATGAGCAGTTCTTC. Protein sequence: CASSIAGTAYNEQFF. The rearrangement joins TRBV9 to TRBJ2-1; 7 bases are shared with TRBD2. Germline CDR1 SGDLS, CDR2 YYNGEE. The CDR3 is made up of 15 amino acids. Trimming cost V 7 bases and J 2 bases; bases outside gene matches: 9. The whole variable domain, remainder taken from reference TRBV9 and TRBJ2-1, is DSGVTQTPKHLITATGQRVTLRCSPRSGDLSVYWYQQSLDQGLQFLIQYYNGEERAKGNILERFSAQQFPDLHSELNLSSLELGDSALYFCASSIAGTAYNEQFFGPGTRLTVL.

The rearrangement uses TRBV27 and TRBJ1-2; a possible D gene is TRBD1 (6 bases). V lost 1 base, J lost 8 bases, and 14 bases lay in between. This CDR3 is 14 amino acids long. In germline, CDR1 is MNHEY, CDR2 SMNVEV (reference sequence). CDR3 in DNA: TGTGCCAGCAGTTTATTAGGGGGTTCGCCGGGCTACACCTTC. Translation gives CASSLLGGSPGYTF.

The chain carries TRBV9 and TRBJ2-1; the D gene is possibly TRBD2 (6 bases). CDR1 SGDLS and CDR2 YYNGEE come from the germline V gene. Trimming pared 3 bases from V and 2 bases from J, leaving 18 bases between. The CDR3 contains 17 residues. CDR3 sequence: CASSASRWGGAYNEQFF. DNA of the CDR3: TGTGCCAGCAGCGCTTCGCGGTGGGGCGGGGCCTACAATGAGCAGTTCTTC.

The rearrangement joins TRBV29-1 to TRBJ2-5; maybe TRBD2 (6 bases). This CDR3 contains 14 residues. Germline CDR1 and CDR2: SQVTM and ANQGSEA. V was cut by 7 bases and J by 4 bases, with 19 bases left in between. This chain's CDR3 is CSAKTHGGRETQYF. In DNA, the CDR3 is TGCAGCGCCAAGACCCACGGGGGTAGAGAGACCCAGTACTTC.

This clone was seen a single time. The chain combines TRBV25-1 with TRBJ2-1; 9 bases agree with TRBD1. With V trimmed by 4 bases and J by 7 bases, 8 bases remained unmatched. The CDR3 spans 15 residues. Germline V gives CDR1 MGHDK, CDR2 SYGVNS. In DNA form, the CDR3 reads TGTGCCAGCAGTGCAGCCGGGACAGGGTGGAATGAGCAGTTCTTC. This encodes CASSAAGTGWNEQFF.

Here the CDR3 DNA reads TGCGCCAGCAGTGCGGGGGTGAACACTGAAGCTTTCTTT. This encodes CASSAGVNTEAFF. The chain has TRBV5-1 and TRBJ1-1, with D perhaps matching TRBD1 (5 bases). The V end was cut by 5 bases, the J end by 0 bases, with 8 bases between. The CDR3 has 13 residues. Germline CDR1 SGHRS, CDR2 YFSETQ.

Comment on this clone: The germline gene is not matched at one end of the junction; a read error may be the cause. The gene calls are TRBV2 and TRBJ2-5; a weak D match, TRBD2 (5 bases). Germline V gives CDR1 SNHLY, CDR2 FYNNEI. This CDR3 has 14 residues. The CDR3 here is CASSAEGKQGTQYF. CDR3 nucleotides: TGTGCCAGCAGTGCTGAGGGCAAACAAGGGACCCAGTACTTC.

This chain connects TRBV2 to TRBJ2-2; 12 bases align to TRBD2. Trimming cost V 1 base and J 5 bases; bases outside gene matches: 2. This CDR3 contains 16 residues. Per germline, CDR1 SNHLY and CDR2 FYNNEI. This CDR3 reads CASSEVGLAGTGELFF. The DNA of the CDR3 is TGTGCCAGCAGTGAAGTAGGACTAGCGGGGACCGGGGAGCTGTTTTTT.

The chain employs TRBV10-2 and TRBJ2-7; D is perhaps TRBD1 (5 bases). Germline assignment: CDR1 WSHSY and CDR2 SAAADI. The CDR3 covers 15 residues. Trimming removed 0 bases from V and 0 bases from J, with 9 bases in between. The CDR3 protein is CASSESPTVSYEQYF. The CDR3 DNA follows: TGCGCCAGCAGTGAGTCGCCGACAGTCTCCTACGAGCAGTACTTC.